This record concerns one TCR beta chain sequence. V shed 0 bases, J shed 3 bases, and the junction held 13 bases outside the gene matches. The CDR3 is 18 residues long. Germline lookup yields CDR1 SGHDN and CDR2 FVKESK. How the authors handled the data: Reference gene primer amplification gave estimated nucleated cell counts. TCRdb's copy holds only in-frame clones and misses some; the assay was immunoSEQ multiplex PCR. From that table come the V and J calls and clone size; the DNA was used to work out D and trimming. The table lists about 230,000 clones, 85% to 90% of them singletons. The source of the sample is a study of blood T cell repertoires in COVID-19. Study-wide context: Sites across the United States, Italy and Spain contributed samples from acute and convalescent COVID-19.

Patients of the Seattle cohort, enrolled during active infection, were followed longitudinally. This clonotype originated in a man aged 30 to 39 with COVID-19, enrolled during active disease. The sample was peripheral blood. The chain carries TRBV14 and TRBJ2-7; 8 nucleotides match TRBD2. CDR3 loop: CASSQEEGVSAGDYEQYF. CDR3 sequence (DNA): TGTGCCAGCAGCCAAGAGGAAGGAGTCTCAGCGGGAGACTACGAGCAGTACTTC.